The rows below give T cell receptor beta chains drawn from one sample of a study of blood T cell repertoires in COVID-19. Repertoires were generated with immunoSEQ multiplex PCR, while TCRdb's copy carries only in-frame clones and drops some. The top ten hold approximately 12% of the sample, which has about 290,000 clones, under 90% seen once. Sequencing was done on a sample of peripheral blood. The receptors come from a young woman with COVID-19, enrolled during active disease. Each CDR3 is given with its conserved first and last residue. The D gene is left open where the match is weak.

D | J | V | CDR3
- | TRBJ2-3 | TRBV18 | CASSPHAPEDTDTQYF
- | TRBJ2-1 | TRBV11-3 | CASSPCSFTEQAPYNEQFF
TRBD2 | - | TRBV11-2 | CASSSTSVSYEQYF
- | TRBJ1-1 | TRBV7-9 | CASSSREGTEAFF
TRBD1 | TRBJ2-1 | TRBV11-3 | CASSRTGISYNEQFF
- | TRBJ1-3 | TRBV7-9 | CASTALRESIYF
TRBD1 | TRBJ1-3 | TRBV5-6 | CASSLAGGIYTIYF
- | TRBJ2-7 | TRBV28 | CASCGLLRRDNRYEQYF
TRBD2 | TRBJ2-1 | TRBV3-1/TRBV3-2 | CASSPHERGNEQFF
TRBD1 | TRBJ1-3 | TRBV7-6 | CASSPGQLRSGNTIYF
- | TRBJ1-2 | TRBV28 | CASRVRGASSHYGYTF
- | TRBJ1-5 | TRBV4-1 | CASSQGTDWQPQHF
- | TRBJ1-5 | TRBV24-1 | CATSDLGKSNQPQHF
- | TRBJ2-5 | TRBV27 | CASSSPGLQETQYF
- | TRBJ2-2 | TRBV5-1 | CASSPYNTGELFF
- | TRBJ1-1 | TRBV2 | CASGWGGSENTEAFF
TRBD1 | TRBJ1-2 | TRBV5-4 | CASSATGGRGGYTF
TRBD1 | TRBJ2-7 | TRBV18 | CASATGALYEQYF
- | TRBJ1-1 | TRBV13 | CASSLGGVAGSRAEAFF
TRBD1 | TRBJ1-3 | TRBV4-1 | CASSLIEGAAGNTIYF
- | TRBJ1-1 | TRBV7-9 | CASSSLTGKAFF
TRBD1 | TRBJ1-4 | TRBV11-2 | CASSRRDRDILATNEKLFF
- | TRBJ2-7 | TRBV11-2 | CASSFGGRTYEQYF
- | TRBJ1-4 | TRBV7-8 | CASSPGGGRLFF
- | TRBJ2-5 | TRBV7-8 | CASSSGLQETQYF
- | TRBJ2-2 | TRBV27 | CASSPSRGEGGGTGELFF
- | TRBJ2-1 | TRBV5-1 | CASSFQSGPYNEQFF